This T cell receptor beta chain was sequenced for a study of T cell repertoires in cytomegalovirus infection. Looking at the study overall: Signatures in public TCR beta sequences pointed to both CMV infection and matching HLA type. Points from the study as a whole: Carriers of CMV plus the relevant HLA were identified by cumulative public TCR beta family frequency. HLA-C-restricted TCR beta clonotypes specific for CMV led the ex vivo response.

Trimming left V 0 bases short and J 4 bases short, with 18 bases between. The CDR3 has 17 residues. Germline-derived CDR1 and CDR2 are LNHDA and SQIVND (reference sequence). TCRdb analysed the reads with MiXCR anew, one entry per CDR3 protein. This sample yields 60,000 to 75,000 distinct CDR3 sequences, of which 20% to 25% are seen a single time; 65% to 85% belongs to the top ten. As concerns this clonotype: Its specificity is unknown.

Sequenced sample: PBMCs, sequenced either directly or after in vitro stimulation (not recorded which). This sequence originates from a human donor in good health (CMV status not recorded). Some clones in this sample may be carry-over from other donors' samples. The rearrangement joins TRBV19 to TRBJ1-2; D unresolved. The CDR3 is CASSIDIQAAIVYGYTF. The CDR3 nucleotides are TGTGCCAGTAGTATAGATATCCAGGCCGCGATCGTCTATGGCTACACCTTC.